One sample yielded the 17 T cell receptor beta chains listed below, sequenced in a study of preoperative IRX-2 immunotherapy in early breast cancer. The treatment was: preoperative locoregional IRX-2 cytokine immunotherapy. The assay was immunoSEQ multiplex PCR, and TCRdb's table has in-frame clones only and misses some. The sample carries around 57,000 clones, approximately 94% recorded once. Sampling was carried out from a patient treated with IRX-2 immunotherapy. These receptors were collected from a human donor with breast cancer.

V usage is TRBV6-6 and J usage is TRBJ2-2; D unresolved. With 6 bases removed from V and 7 bases from J, the gap between germline ends came to 12 bases. Germline values: CDR1 MNHNY, CDR2 SVGAGI (reference sequence). The CDR3 runs to 13 residues. Here the CDR3 reads CASSTGLRGELFF. CDR3 coding DNA: TGTGCCAGCAGCACGGGCCTCCGCGGGGAGCTGTTTTTT.

The chain recombines TRBV7-2 with TRBJ2-7; 10 bases map to TRBD2. The CDR3 totals 16 residues. Germline loops: CDR1 SGHTA, CDR2 FQGNSA. J lost 2 bases, V lost 7 bases, and 11 bases had no gene match. CDR3 nucleotides: TGTGCCAGCATCCCTTCGGGGCTAGCGGGAGCCTACGAGCAGTACTTC. Translating it yields CASIPSGLAGAYEQYF.

The chain combines TRBV4-3 with TRBJ2-3, with D perhaps matching TRBD2 (5 bases). Germline V gene sequence: CDR1 LGHNA, CDR2 YSLEER. Trimming removed 4 bases from V and 1 base from J, with 12 bases in between. CDR3 length equals 15 residues. For the CDR3, the DNA is TGCGCCAGCAGCCCGATTGGCGGGCGCACAGATACGCAGTATTTT. Amino acids: CASSPIGGRTDTQYF.

The sample holds one count of this clone. This chain connects TRBV18 to TRBJ2-1; D may be TRBD2 (6 bases). V lost 4 bases and J 0 bases, leaving 13 bases between the germline ends. Germline CDR1 and CDR2: KGHSH and LQKENI. The CDR3 sequence is 16 residues long. In nucleotides, the CDR3 is TGTGCCAGCTCACTCAGCGGGTCGAACTCCTACAATGAGCAGTTCTTC. The encoded protein is CASSLSGSNSYNEQFF.

The rearrangement joins TRBV28 to TRBJ2-5; D uncertain. CDR3 length: 14 amino acids. Trimming left V 5 bases short and J 4 bases short, with 14 bases between. The germline V gene has CDR1 MDHEN and CDR2 SYDVKM. The CDR3 reads CASSPRLGPETQYF. The CDR3 DNA follows: TGTGCCAGCAGTCCACGGCTCGGCCCAGAGACCCAGTACTTC. Based on the CDR3 plus reference TRBV28 and TRBJ2-5, the full variable domain is DVKVTQSSRYLVKRTGEKVFLECVQDMDHENMFWYRQDPGLGLRLIYFSYDVKMKEKGDIPEGYSVSREKKERFSLILESASTNQTSMYLCASSPRLGPETQYFGPGTRLLVL.

The rearrangement joins TRBV5-1 to TRBJ2-1; 7 positions match TRBD1. The CDR3 length is 14 residues. CDR1 SGHRS and CDR2 YFSETQ come from the germline V gene. The V and J ends lost 4 bases and 4 bases, in that order; junction bases with no gene match: 5. The CDR3 sequence is CASSKGQLYNEQFF. The CDR3 DNA follows: TGCGCCAGCAGCAAGGGACAGCTATACAATGAGCAGTTCTTC.

The chain recombines TRBV29-1 with TRBJ2-7, with D perhaps TRBD2 (6 bases). Looked up from germline, CDR1 is SQVTM and CDR2 is ANQGSEA. CDR3 length: 15 residues. Deletions cut 4 bases from V and 0 bases from J, with 16 bases between. The CDR3 loop reads CSVVGRGSSSYEQYF. For the CDR3, the DNA is TGCAGCGTTGTAGGCCGGGGGAGCAGCTCCTACGAGCAGTACTTC.

This sequence joins TRBV19 and TRBJ2-5; possible D gene TRBD2, 6 bases. The CDR3 loop spans 13 amino acids. Germline CDR1 LNHDA, CDR2 SQIVND (reference sequence). Trimming cost V 9 bases and J 4 bases, with 15 bases left between them. The DNA of the CDR3 is TGTGCCAGCGGGCGGCTGGGGGGAGAGACCCAGTACTTC. The encoded protein is CASGRLGGETQYF.

This clone showed up just once. This chain uses TRBV5-1 with TRBJ2-7; 8 nucleotides align to TRBD1. V trimming: 0 bases; J trimming: 2 bases; junction bases outside the gene matches: 1. The CDR3 contains 14 residues. Germline lookup yields CDR1 SGHRS and CDR2 YFSETQ. This chain's CDR3 is CASSLAQGAYEQYF. In nucleotides, the CDR3 is TGCGCCAGCAGCTTGGCACAGGGGGCCTACGAGCAGTACTTC. Looking up the rest from reference TRBV5-1 and TRBJ2-7 gives the full variable domain: KAGVTQTPRYLIKTRGQQVTLSCSPISGHRSVSWYQQTPGQGLQFLFEYFSETQRNKGNFPGRFSGRQFSNSRSEMNVSTLELGDSALYLCASSLAQGAYEQYFGPGTRLTVT.

V and J are TRBV10-3 and TRBJ1-3, with a tentative D call TRBD1 (5 bases). The CDR3 contains 12 residues. V shed 11 bases and J shed 0 bases, with 8 bases lying between them. Germline CDR1 is ENHRY and CDR2 is SYGVKD. The CDR3 nucleotides are TGTGCCGTCCAGGGCTCTGGAAACACCATATATTTT. This translates into CAVQGSGNTIYF.

V gene TRBV19 combines with J gene TRBJ1-5; a possible D gene is TRBD1 (5 bases). Trimming removed 6 bases at V and 2 bases at J, with 11 bases between. Germline CDR1 is LNHDA and CDR2 is SQIVND (reference sequence). The CDR3 covers 14 residues. DNA of the CDR3: TGTGCCAGTAGGTTAGGGGACGGCAATCAGCCCCAGCATTTT. It encodes CASRLGDGNQPQHF.

This chain links TRBV6-6 with TRBJ1-5; D not resolved. The germline CDR1 and CDR2 sequences are MNHNY and SVGAGI (reference sequence). The V end was cut by 2 bases, the J end by 4 bases, with 3 bases between. The CDR3 covers 12 residues. CDR3 loop: CASSYMNQPQHF. The CDR3 region has the DNA TGTGCCAGCAGTTACATGAATCAGCCCCAGCATTTT.

V usage is TRBV7-6 and J usage is TRBJ1-5, with 8 bases identical to TRBD1. Germline V gives CDR1 SGHVS, CDR2 FNYEAQ. The CDR3 runs 16 residues. V shed 0 bases, J shed 7 bases, and the junction held 8 bases outside the gene matches. The CDR3 DNA reads TGTGCCAGCAGCTTAGCGCCCGGACAGGGAATACAGCCCCAGCATTTT. This gives the protein CASSLAPGQGIQPQHF.

This chain uses TRBV18 with TRBJ2-3; D remains ambiguous. Trimming left V 6 bases short and J 1 base short, with 11 bases between. From germline, CDR1 is KGHSH and CDR2 LQKENI. This CDR3 is built from 14 residues. CDR3 in amino acids: CASSPVGGTDTQYF. The CDR3 DNA reads as TGTGCCAGCTCCCCCGTGGGCGGCACAGATACGCAGTATTTT.

This chain connects TRBV7-3 to TRBJ2-2; D remains ambiguous. V lost 5 bases, J lost 7 bases, and 8 bases lay in between. CDR1 and CDR2 (germline): SGHTA, FQGTGA. The CDR3 contains 12 residues. The CDR3 reads CASSQRDGELFF. The CDR3 DNA follows: TGTGCCAGCAGCCAAAGGGACGGGGAGCTGTTTTTT.

This chain links TRBV2 with TRBJ2-7; D gene ambiguous. Germline CDR1 is SNHLY and CDR2 is FYNNEI. V was trimmed by 8 bases and J by 0 bases, leaving 14 bases between them. The CDR3 length is 14 residues. The DNA of the CDR3 is TGTGCCAGCCAGAGCAGGCAGAGCTCCTACGAGCAGTACTTC. It translates to CASQSRQSSYEQYF.

CDR3: CASSPSGSTGELFF. Written as DNA, the CDR3 is TGTGCCAGCAGCCCTAGCGGGAGCACCGGGGAGCTGTTTTTT. V usage is TRBV7-2 and J usage is TRBJ2-2; 10 nucleotides match TRBD2. Germline loops: CDR1 SGHTA, CDR2 FQGNSA. The V segment lost 5 bases and the J segment 4 bases; nucleotides outside the gene matches: 1. This CDR3 contains 14 residues.